The rows below give T cell receptor beta chains drawn from one sample of a study of T cells in Graves' hyperthyroidism and ophthalmopathy. MiXCR, applied by TCRdb to the multiplex PCR reads, yields one record per CDR3 protein. The sample has more than 600,000 distinct CDR3 sequences, approximately 16% seen once. Sequences were obtained from blood. The receptors derive from a man younger than 35 with Graves' hyperthyroidism. The CDR3 runs from the conserved cysteine through the conserved F or W. The D gene is left open where the match is weak. Not every row has a clone size; where given, it reads once, few, many or a size class.

TRBD1	NA	18	TRBV19	TRBJ2-3	CASTQYHQGAGNTDTQYF	TGTGCCAGTACCCAATACCATCAGGGGGCGGGAAACACAGATACGCAGTATTTT
NA	few	13	TRBV19	TRBJ1-2	CASRIETGYGYTF	TGTGCCAGTAGGATCGAGACAGGCTATGGCTACACCTTC
NA	NA	14	TRBV29-1	TRBJ1-3	CSVESGGVSNTIYF	TGCAGCGTAGAAAGTGGGGGTGTTTCGAACACCATATATTTT
NA	many	16	TRBV7-2	TRBJ2-5	CASSKTRAGFQETQYF	TGTGCCAGCAGCAAGACCAGGGCGGGGTTCCAAGAGACCCAGTACTTC
NA	few	16	TRBV7-9	TRBJ1-2	CASSSRVLAQSYGYTF	TGTGCCAGCAGCTCTCGGGTATTGGCCCAGAGCTATGGCTACACCTTC
TRBD1	many	16	TRBV5-8	TRBJ1-2	CASSRDRDRDNYGYTF	TGTGCCAGCAGCCGCGACCGGGACAGGGATAACTATGGCTACACCTTC
TRBD2	few	15	TRBV30	TRBJ2-7	CSLECSRRETNEQYF	TGTTCTTTGGAGTGTAGTAGGCGGGAGACTAACGAGCAGTACTTC
NA	many	16	TRBV14	TRBJ1-1	CASSQLVGTPNTEAFF	TGTGCCAGCAGCCAACTGGTAGGGACCCCGAACACTGAAGCTTTCTTT
TRBD1	NA	16	TRBV5-5	TRBJ2-1	CASSSPGQRTYNEQFF	TGTGCCAGCAGCTCTCCGGGACAGCGTACCTACAATGAGCAGTTCTTC
TRBD2	many	14	TRBV11-3	TRBJ2-1	CASSPGRSSGEQFF	TGTGCCAGCAGCCCGGGTAGGTCTAGCGGGGAGCAGTTCTTC
TRBD1	NA	15	TRBV5-1	TRBJ2-5	CASSLRDSSEETQYF	TGCGCCAGCAGCTTACGGGACAGCTCTGAGGAGACCCAGTACTTC
NA	few	14	TRBV28	TRBJ2-1	CASSLAGTLNEQFF	TGTGCCAGCAGTTTAGCCGGGACCCTCAATGAGCAGTTCTTC
TRBD2	many	17	TRBV28	TRBJ2-5	CASSLWRGTRGRETQYF	TGTGCCAGCAGTTTATGGAGAGGGACTAGAGGCAGAGAGACCCAGTACTTC
NA	NA	14	TRBV11-2	TRBJ1-1	CASSLRLWGTEAFF	TGTGCCAGCAGCCTAAGACTTTGGGGAACTGAAGCTTTCTTT
NA	few	14	TRBV12-3/TRBV12-4	TRBJ1-5	CASSLGGSSQPQHF	TGTGCCAGCAGTCTCGGAGGGTCGAGTCAGCCCCAGCATTTT
NA	few	12	TRBV5-6	TRBJ1-1	CASSRTGIEAFF	TGTGCCAGCAGCCGGACGGGTATTGAAGCTTTCTTT